A single T cell receptor (beta chain) is shown here with its context. As yet, its antigen is unknown. The data stem from a study of T cell responses to AZD1222 COVID-19 vaccine. With 4 bases clipped from V and 4 bases from J, the junction kept 7 bases outside the gene matches. Germline assignment: CDR1 SGHNT and CDR2 YYREEE (reference sequence). The CDR3 totals 17 residues. Notes on the study in general: Repertoires in all cases were sampled only once the peak T cell response had passed. There were mostly white British donors and more females than males, and clonal diversity was possibly underestimated. Targeting of unmutated variant regions was reportedly seen in nearly half of spike-specific TCRs.

Clones were sequenced by immunoSEQ multiplex PCR, and TCRdb holds only the in-frame ones, with some missing. The sample consists of about 110,000 clones, around 82% of them appearing once. The TCR originated in an adult in good health. V is TRBV5-4 and J is TRBJ2-2; 13 bases line up with TRBD2. Sequenced material: peripheral blood, taken on day 0 of AZD1222 vaccination. The CDR3 DNA reads TGTGCCAGCAGCCGGGGACTAGCGGGGAGGTTCACCGGGGAGCTGTTTTTT. This sequence encodes CASSRGLAGRFTGELFF. Full variable domain (rest looked up from reference TRBV5-4 and TRBJ2-2): ETGVTQSPTHLIKTRGQQVTLRCSSQSGHNTVSWYQQALGQGPQFIFQYYREEENGRGNFPPRFSGLQFPNYSSELNVNALELDDSALYLCASSRGLAGRFTGELFFGEGSRLTVL.